The 9 T cell receptor beta chains below come from one sample, sequenced in a study of Ad26.COV2.S vaccination and SARS-CoV-2 variants (dated by TCRdb to about 2021). Library prep was done by the immunoSEQ multiplex PCR assay. This immuneACCESS table, as held by TCRdb, lists in-frame sequences with V and J called but not all clones. Of the missing ones, under half trace to an unresolved V gene in checked studies; the others have no known cause. This sample has 400,000 to 500,000 clones in its table, and around 89% of those were observed once. About 3.6% of the sample comes from the top ten. Interpreted using the paper, the treatment or condition label stands for: 15 to 20 received Ad26.COV2.S at low or high dose, single or two shots; about 5 received placebo; per-sample allocation not given. Repertoires of vaccine and placebo recipients were sequenced from samples collected on day 63 after the first injection.

This specimen was peripheral blood, taken in a trial of Ad26.COV2.S vaccine versus placebo. The receptors were sampled from a person between 18 and 59 years old who received the Ad26.COV2.S COVID-19 vaccine or a placebo.

In the case of this clone: Compared with germline, one end of the junction differs, possibly owing to a read error. CDR3 sequence reads: CASEGYTQNF. The CDR3 coding sequence is TGTGCCAGCGAAGGTTACACCCAGAACTTC. V gene TRBV2 combines with J gene TRBJ2-5, with D unresolved. Germline CDR1 and CDR2: SNHLY and FYNNEI. The CDR3 has 10 amino acids.

The gene calls are TRBV2 and TRBJ2-1; no clear D gene. Germline V gene lookup returns CDR1 SNHLY and CDR2 FYNNEI. The CDR3 extends over 8 amino acids. Trimming stripped 8 bases from V and 8 bases from J, with 1 base between. The CDR3 bases are TGTGCCAGCTATGAGCAGTTCTTC. Translation: CASYEQFF.

The chain carries TRBV6-5 and TRBJ2-1; unclear D gene. This CDR3 contains 14 residues. With 4 bases removed from V and 4 bases from J, the gap between germline ends came to 11 bases. Germline V gene lookup returns CDR1 MNHEY and CDR2 SVGAGI. Here the CDR3 reads CASSLFGQYNEQFF. The CDR3 bases are TGTGCCAGCAGTTTATTCGGGCAGTACAATGAGCAGTTCTTC.

The J gene is TRBJ1-4, the V gene TRBV7-6; TRBD1 is a possible D gene (5 bases). V was clipped by 1 base and J by 8 bases, with 20 bases between them. This CDR3 is 17 amino acids long. In germline, CDR1 is SGHVS, CDR2 FNYEAQ. This CDR3 reads CASSLGGLGLGGEKLFF. Here the CDR3 DNA reads TGTGCCAGCAGCTTAGGGGGACTCGGCCTGGGCGGGGAAAAACTGTTTTTT.

The V and J genes are TRBV6-5 and TRBJ2-7, with D possibly called TRBD1 or TRBD2 (5 bases each). V lost 7 bases to trimming and J lost 4 bases, with 17 bases between them. Germline CDR1 MNHEY, CDR2 SVGAGI. CDR3 length: 14 residues. The CDR3 spells CASTPGQRRYEQYF. Here the CDR3 DNA reads TGTGCCAGCACGCCGGGGCAGCGACGGTACGAGCAGTACTTC.

The chain employs TRBV5-4 and TRBJ1-2, with 9 bases matching TRBD1. Germline-derived CDR1 and CDR2 are SGHNT and YYREEE (reference sequence). Trimming cost V 2 bases and J 2 bases; bases outside gene matches: 1. The CDR3 is made up of 14 amino acids. CDR3 in amino acids: CASSFGTGNYGYTF. The CDR3 nucleotides read TGTGCCAGCAGCTTCGGGACAGGGAACTATGGCTACACCTTC.

The V gene is TRBV19, the J gene TRBJ1-2; 11 positions agree with TRBD1. This CDR3 comprises 16 residues. CDR1 is LNHDA, CDR2 SQIVND, per germline (reference sequence). J gave up 3 bases and V 5 bases, and 8 bases lay outside the gene matches. The CDR3 bases are TGTGCCAGTAGTGCAGGACAGGGGGCTCCCGACTATGGCTACACCTTC. This translates into CASSAGQGAPDYGYTF.

This clone was seen more than once but under ten times. Other DNA sequences in the same sample also yield this CDR3. This rearrangement joins TRBV27 to TRBJ1-2; D is possibly TRBD1 (5 bases). The CDR3 length is 13 residues. Germline CDR1 is MNHEY and CDR2 is SMNVEV (reference sequence). V lost 3 bases, J lost 0 bases, and 5 bases lay in between. This CDR3 is CASSLTANYGYTF. In nucleotides, the CDR3 is TGTGCCAGCAGTTTGACAGCTAACTATGGCTACACCTTC.

This clone was seen only once. The V and J genes are TRBV18 and TRBJ1-1; no clear D gene. The V gene lost 0 bases and the J gene lost 5 bases, with 10 bases spanning the gap. The length of the CDR3 is 14 residues. Germline loops: CDR1 KGHSH, CDR2 LQKENI. This CDR3 reads CASSPPGGHTEAFF. The CDR3 bases are TGTGCCAGCTCACCACCTGGAGGCCATACTGAAGCTTTCTTT.